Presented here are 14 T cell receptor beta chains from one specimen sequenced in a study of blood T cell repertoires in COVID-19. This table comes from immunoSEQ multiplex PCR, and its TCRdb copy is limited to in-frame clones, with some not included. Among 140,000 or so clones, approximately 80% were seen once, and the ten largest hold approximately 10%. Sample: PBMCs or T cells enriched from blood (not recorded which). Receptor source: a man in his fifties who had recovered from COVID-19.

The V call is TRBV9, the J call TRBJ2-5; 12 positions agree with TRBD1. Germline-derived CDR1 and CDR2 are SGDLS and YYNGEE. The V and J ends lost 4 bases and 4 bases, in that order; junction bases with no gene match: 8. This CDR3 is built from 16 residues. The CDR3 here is CASSPGTGGLGETQYF. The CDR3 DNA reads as TGTGCCAGCAGCCCCGGGACAGGGGGCTTGGGAGAGACCCAGTACTTC. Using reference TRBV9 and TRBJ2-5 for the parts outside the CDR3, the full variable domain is DSGVTQTPKHLITATGQRVTLRCSPRSGDLSVYWYQQSLDQGLQFLIQYYNGEERAKGNILERFSAQQFPDLHSELNLSSLELGDSALYFCASSPGTGGLGETQYFGPGTRLLVL.

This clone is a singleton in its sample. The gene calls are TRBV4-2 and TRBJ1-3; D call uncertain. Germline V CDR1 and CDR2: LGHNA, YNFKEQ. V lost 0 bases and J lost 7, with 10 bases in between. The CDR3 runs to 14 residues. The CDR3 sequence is CASSQDLRENTIYF. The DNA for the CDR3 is TGTGCCAGCAGCCAAGACCTTCGGGAGAACACCATATATTTT.

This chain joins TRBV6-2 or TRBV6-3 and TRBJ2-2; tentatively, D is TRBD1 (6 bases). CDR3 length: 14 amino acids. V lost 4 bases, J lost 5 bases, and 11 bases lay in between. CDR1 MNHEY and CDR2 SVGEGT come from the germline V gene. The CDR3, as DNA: TGTGCCAGCAGTTCGACAGGAACTACCGGGGAGCTGTTTTTT. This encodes CASSSTGTTGELFF.

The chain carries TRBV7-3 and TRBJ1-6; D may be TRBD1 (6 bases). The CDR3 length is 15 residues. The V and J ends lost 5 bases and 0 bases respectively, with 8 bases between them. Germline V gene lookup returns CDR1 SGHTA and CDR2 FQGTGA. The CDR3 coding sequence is TGTGCCAGCAGCGTACAGGGCTCCTATAATTCACCCCTCCACTTT. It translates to CASSVQGSYNSPLHF.

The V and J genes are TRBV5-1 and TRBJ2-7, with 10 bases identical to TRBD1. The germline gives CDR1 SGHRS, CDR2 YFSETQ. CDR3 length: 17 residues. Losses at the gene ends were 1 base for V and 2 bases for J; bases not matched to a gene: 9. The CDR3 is CASSLKRTGGFAYEQYF. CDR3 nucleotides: TGCGCCAGCAGCTTGAAACGGACAGGGGGTTTTGCCTACGAGCAGTACTTC.

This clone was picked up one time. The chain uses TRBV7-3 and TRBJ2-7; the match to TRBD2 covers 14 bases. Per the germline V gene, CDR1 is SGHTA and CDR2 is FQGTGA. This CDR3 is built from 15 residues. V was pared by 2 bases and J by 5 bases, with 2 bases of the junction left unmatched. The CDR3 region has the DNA TGTGCCAGCAGCTTAGAGGGACTAGCGGGGGACGAGCAGTACTTC. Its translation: CASSLEGLAGDEQYF.

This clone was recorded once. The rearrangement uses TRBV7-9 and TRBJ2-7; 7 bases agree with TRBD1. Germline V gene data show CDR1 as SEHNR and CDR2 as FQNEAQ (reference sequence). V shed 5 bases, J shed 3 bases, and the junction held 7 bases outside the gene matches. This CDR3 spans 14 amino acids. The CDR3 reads CASSTRQGSYEQYF. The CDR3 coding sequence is TGTGCCAGCAGCACAAGACAGGGAAGCTACGAGCAGTACTTC.

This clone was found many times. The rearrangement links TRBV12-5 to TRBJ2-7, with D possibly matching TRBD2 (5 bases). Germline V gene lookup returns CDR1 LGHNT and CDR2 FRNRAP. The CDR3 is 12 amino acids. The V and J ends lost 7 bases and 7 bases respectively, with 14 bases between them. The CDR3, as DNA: TGTGCTAGTGCTCTCGGGGTTGGTGAGCAGTACTTC. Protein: CASALGVGEQYF.

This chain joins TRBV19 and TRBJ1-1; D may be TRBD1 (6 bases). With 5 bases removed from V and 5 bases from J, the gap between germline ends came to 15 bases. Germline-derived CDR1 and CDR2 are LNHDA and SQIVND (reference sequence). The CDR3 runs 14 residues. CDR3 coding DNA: TGTGCCAGTAGTTTCCTACAGGGTCAGACTGAAGCTTTCTTT. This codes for CASSFLQGQTEAFF.

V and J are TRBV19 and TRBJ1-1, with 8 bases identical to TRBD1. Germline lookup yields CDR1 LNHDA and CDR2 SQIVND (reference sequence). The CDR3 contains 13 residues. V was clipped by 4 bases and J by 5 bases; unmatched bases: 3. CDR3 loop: CASSTDRGTEAFF. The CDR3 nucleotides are TGTGCCAGTAGTACAGACAGGGGTACTGAAGCTTTCTTT. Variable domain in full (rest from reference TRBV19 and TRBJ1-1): DGGITQSPKYLFRKEGQNVTLSCEQNLNHDAMYWYRQDPGQGLRLIYYSQIVNDFQKGDIAEGYSVSREKKESFPLTVTSAQKNPTAFYLCASSTDRGTEAFFGQGTRLTVV.

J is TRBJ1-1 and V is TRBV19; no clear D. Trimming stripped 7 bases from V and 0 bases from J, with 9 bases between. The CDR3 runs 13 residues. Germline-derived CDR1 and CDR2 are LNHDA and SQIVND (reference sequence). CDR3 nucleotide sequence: TGTGCCAGTATGGTTGAGATGAACACTGAAGCTTTCTTT. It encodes CASMVEMNTEAFF.

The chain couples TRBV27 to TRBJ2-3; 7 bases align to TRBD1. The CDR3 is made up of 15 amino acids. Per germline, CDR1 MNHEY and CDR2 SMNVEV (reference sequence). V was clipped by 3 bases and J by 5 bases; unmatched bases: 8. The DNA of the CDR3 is TGTGCCAGCAGTTTTTGGACAGGCTTTCTAGATACGCAGTATTTT. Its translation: CASSFWTGFLDTQYF.

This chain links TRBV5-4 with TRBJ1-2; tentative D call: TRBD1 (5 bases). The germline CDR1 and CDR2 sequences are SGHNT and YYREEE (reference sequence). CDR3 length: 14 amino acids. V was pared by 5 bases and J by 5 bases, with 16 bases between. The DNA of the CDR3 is TGTGCCAGCAGAGTGGAAGGGGCGCGGTATGGCTACACCTTC. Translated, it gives CASRVEGARYGYTF.

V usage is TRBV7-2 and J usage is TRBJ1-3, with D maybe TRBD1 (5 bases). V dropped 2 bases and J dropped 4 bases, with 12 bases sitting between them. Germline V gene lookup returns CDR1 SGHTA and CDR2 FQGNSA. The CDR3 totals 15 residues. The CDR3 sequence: CASSLSQGLGNTIYF. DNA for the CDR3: TGTGCCAGCAGCTTAAGTCAGGGACTCGGAAACACCATATATTTT.